One and the same sample provided the 23 T cell receptor beta chains below, sequenced in a study of PD-1 blockade in mismatch repair-deficient tumors (TCRdb year 2017). Library preparation employed the immunoSEQ multiplex PCR assay. Held by TCRdb, this immuneACCESS table contains in-frame sequences only and omits some clones. Under half of the omission traces to an unresolved V gene where checked; the cause of the rest is unknown. This sample comprises some 48,000 clones, roughly 82% of them detected only once. 3% to 4% of the sample goes to the ten largest clones. In light of the paper, this sample's time point label describes: peripheral blood before pembrolizumab. Sequencing used PBMCs, obtained before pembrolizumab treatment. These receptor sequences come from an adult with mismatch repair-deficient cancer.

The J gene is TRBJ2-1, the V gene TRBV6-5, with 9 bases matching TRBD1. Germline trimming cut 2 bases from V and 8 bases from J; bases unmatched to any gene: 10. The CDR3 loop spans 16 amino acids. Germline values: CDR1 MNHEY, CDR2 SVGAGI. The CDR3 sequence: CASSYSGTGGIYEQFF. Written as DNA, the CDR3 is TGTGCCAGCAGTTACAGTGGAACAGGGGGCATCTATGAGCAGTTCTTC.

V and J are TRBV5-1 and TRBJ1-1; 8 bases match TRBD1. There are 15 residues in the CDR3. After removal of 0 bases from V and 7 bases from J, the junction contained 8 bases not matched to a gene. Germline V gives CDR1 SGHRS, CDR2 YFSETQ. This CDR3 reads CASSLEVRGLGEAFF. CDR3 DNA: TGCGCCAGCAGCTTGGAGGTCAGGGGGCTCGGTGAAGCTTTCTTT.

This clone has only one observation. The V call is TRBV5-8, the J call TRBJ1-2, with D possibly TRBD1 on 5 matching bases. V was trimmed by 1 base and J by 7 bases, leaving 11 bases between them. Germline V CDR1 and CDR2: SGHTS, YDEGEE. The CDR3 sequence is 13 residues long. The CDR3 DNA reads TGTGCCAGCAGCTTGAGTCGGGGGACTGGCTACACCTTC. It is translated as CASSLSRGTGYTF.

This chain joins TRBV7-3 and TRBJ1-3; D remains ambiguous. The CDR3 runs 13 residues. Between the trimmed V and J ends, which lost 5 bases and 2 bases, there was a span of 7 bases. Looked up from germline, CDR1 is SGHTA and CDR2 is FQGTGA. The CDR3 nucleotides are TGTGCCAGCAGCCCAGGTCCTGGAAACACCATATATTTT. Its protein is CASSPGPGNTIYF.

The chain is built from TRBV19 and TRBJ1-1, with no clear D. Germline V CDR1 and CDR2: LNHDA, SQIVND (reference sequence). Trimming shortened V by 5 bases and J by 3 bases, and 13 bases separated the two germline ends. The CDR3 is 14 amino acids. As DNA, the CDR3 is TGTGCCAGTAGTTCCCGGGAAACCTACACTGAAGCTTTCTTT. Translating it yields CASSSRETYTEAFF.

This rearrangement joins TRBV6-6 to TRBJ1-2; a possible D gene is TRBD1 (6 bases). The germline CDR1 and CDR2 sequences are MNHNY and SVGAGI (reference sequence). This CDR3 is built from 13 residues. The germline V and J ends were trimmed by 7 bases and 7 bases, with 16 bases remaining between them. CDR3 residues: CASILQGKRGYTF. The CDR3 nucleotides are TGTGCCAGCATACTACAGGGAAAACGTGGCTACACCTTC.

This clone came up a few times. The chain joins TRBV30 to TRBJ2-1, with 10 bases lining up with TRBD2. V gave up 5 bases and J gave up 3 bases; unmatched junction bases: 1. This CDR3 is 13 amino acids long. Per germline, CDR1 GTSNPN and CDR2 SVGIG (reference sequence). CDR3 residues: CAWGLADYNEQFF. The CDR3 DNA follows: TGTGCCTGGGGACTAGCGGACTACAATGAGCAGTTCTTC.

The gene calls are TRBV14 and TRBJ2-1; a possible D gene is TRBD1 (5 bases). Germline CDR1 and CDR2: SGHDN and FVKESK. With 1 base removed from V and 1 base from J, the gap between germline ends came to 8 bases. This CDR3 is built from 15 residues. CDR3 in DNA: TGTGCCAGCAGCCAAGGGGGCTGGTCCTACAATGAGCAGTTCTTC. Its protein is CASSQGGWSYNEQFF.

The chain is built from TRBV29-1 and TRBJ2-3; 12 bases are a match to TRBD1. There are 20 residues in the CDR3. Germline V CDR1 and CDR2: SQVTM, ANQGSEA. J gave up 2 bases and V 0 bases, and 15 bases lay outside the gene matches. CDR3 loop: CSVEDLGQGAVIPITDTQYF. The CDR3 nucleotides are TGCAGCGTTGAAGATCTGGGACAGGGGGCGGTCATTCCCATCACAGATACGCAGTATTTT.

This clone was picked up a small number of times. V and J are TRBV27 and TRBJ2-5; D gene ambiguous. Germline V gene data show CDR1 as MNHEY and CDR2 as SMNVEV (reference sequence). Trimming took 7 bases from V and 5 from J, leaving 8 bases between them. This CDR3 has 11 residues. The DNA of the CDR3 is TGTGCCAGCACCCCCAGGGAGACCCAGTACTTC. It codes for CASTPRETQYF.

This clone came up once. The chain combines TRBV15 with TRBJ2-3; D tentatively fits TRBD1 or TRBD2 (6 bases each). The CDR3 totals 15 residues. Trimming stripped 5 bases from V and 4 bases from J, with 16 bases between. Germline V lookup: CDR1 LNHNV, CDR2 YYDKDF (reference sequence). The CDR3 region has the DNA TGTGCCACCAGCGACCAGGGGAGGCCCCCAGATACGCAGTATTTT. This sequence encodes CATSDQGRPPDTQYF.

The genes are TRBV18 and TRBJ2-5; D ambiguous. Trimming removed 2 bases from V and 3 bases from J, with 7 bases in between. Germline CDR1 reads KGHSH; CDR2 reads LQKENI. The CDR3 is 13 amino acids. The CDR3 bases are TGTGCCAGCTCACCAGGGATTGAAGAGACCCAGTACTTC. Translated: CASSPGIEETQYF.

This clone was detected only a few times. The genes are TRBV4-1 and TRBJ2-7; 12 nucleotides agree with TRBD2. CDR3 length: 15 residues. Germline CDR1 and CDR2: MGHRA and YSYEKL. After removal of 4 bases from V and 4 bases from J, the junction contained 5 bases not matched to a gene. This CDR3 is CASSLSTSGSYEQYF. CDR3 sequence (DNA): TGCGCCAGCAGCCTATCGACTAGCGGGAGTTACGAGCAGTACTTC.

This chain connects TRBV13 to TRBJ1-1; D unresolved. The CDR3 is 12 residues long. V gave up 0 bases and J gave up 6 bases, with 5 bases separating them. CDR1 PRHDT and CDR2 FYEKMQ come from the germline V gene (reference sequence). The CDR3 coding sequence is TGTGCCAGCAGCTTAGGCCGGGCTGAAGCTTTCTTT. This translates into CASSLGRAEAFF.

This chain connects TRBV5-4 to TRBJ1-3, with unresolved D. Between the trimmed V and J ends, which lost 3 bases and 0 bases, there was a span of 19 bases. The CDR3 has 18 residues. The germline V gene encodes CDR1 SGHNT and CDR2 YYREEE (reference sequence). The CDR3 is CASSSSGPLVRSGNTIYF. The CDR3 coding sequence is TGTGCCAGCAGCTCGTCCGGGCCTCTAGTTCGCTCTGGAAACACCATATATTTT. Together with reference TRBV5-4 and TRBJ1-3, the CDR3 gives the full variable domain: ETGVTQSPTHLIKTRGQQVTLRCSSQSGHNTVSWYQQALGQGPQFIFQYYREEENGRGNFPPRFSGLQFPNYSSELNVNALELDDSALYLCASSSSGPLVRSGNTIYFGEGSWLTVV.

V gene TRBV18 combines with J gene TRBJ2-1; 7 bases map to TRBD2. The CDR3 sequence is 17 residues long. The germline gives CDR1 KGHSH, CDR2 LQKENI. The J segment lost 8 bases and the V segment lost 0 bases, leaving 13 bases of the junction unmatched. CDR3 coding DNA: TGTGCCAGCTCACCACCCAATATGGGGAGGGCCATGGATGAGCAGTTCTTC. Translated, it gives CASSPPNMGRAMDEQFF.

This clone appeared a few times. The J gene is TRBJ2-7, the V gene TRBV28, with 10 bases aligning to TRBD2. Germline trimming cut 2 bases from V and 7 bases from J; bases unmatched to any gene: 11. This CDR3 is 16 amino acids long. Per germline, CDR1 MDHEN and CDR2 SYDVKM. The CDR3 DNA reads TGTGCCAGCAGTTTAGTAGCGGGAGGTTCTTTTTATGAGCAGTACTTC. Translation: CASSLVAGGSFYEQYF.

In its sample, this clone was seen a few times. The chain couples TRBV2 to TRBJ2-7; D remains unclear. The length of the CDR3 is 12 residues. V was pared by 7 bases and J by 0 bases, with 7 bases between. Looked up from germline, CDR1 is SNHLY and CDR2 is FYNNEI. The chain's CDR3 is CASKWVSYEQYF. DNA for the CDR3: TGTGCCAGCAAATGGGTCTCCTACGAGCAGTACTTC.

This clone has just a few counts. The chain carries TRBV10-3 and TRBJ2-7, with D unresolved. CDR1 and CDR2 from the germline V gene are ENHRY and SYGVKD. This CDR3 is 11 amino acids long. V shed 3 bases and J shed 12 bases, with 12 bases lying between them. CDR3 in DNA: TGTGCCATCAGTGATGAGACATCGCGGTACTTC. Protein sequence: CAISDETSRYF.

This clone was detected once. The CDR3 does not end in the conserved phenylalanine or tryptophan, so this is likely a read error. No DNA is shown, since the ends of the CDR3 on it are uncertain; the CDR3 is the one TCRdb lists. This chain uses TRBV6-5 with TRBJ2-7; the table's D call, TRBD1, was not checked against the DNA. Germline lookup yields CDR1 MNHEY and CDR2 SVGAGI. The CDR3 is 11 amino acids in total, end residues counted. The CDR3 sequence is CASIRRDREPN.

The chain links TRBV19 to TRBJ2-3; no definite D call. V lost 7 bases and J lost 0, with 8 bases in between. The CDR3 is made up of 13 amino acids. The V gene's germline CDR1 is LNHDA and CDR2 SQIVND (reference sequence). CDR3 sequence: CASKSTSTDTQYF. CDR3 DNA: TGTGCCAGTAAATCGACTAGCACAGATACGCAGTATTTT.

This chain links TRBV7-9 with TRBJ2-1; weak D call: TRBD2 (6 bases). V was clipped by 7 bases and J by 0 bases, with 16 bases between them. Germline V gene lookup returns CDR1 SEHNR and CDR2 FQNEAQ (reference sequence). The CDR3 loop spans 16 amino acids. The CDR3 loop is CASTDRDFRSYNEQFF. As DNA, the CDR3 is TGTGCCAGCACCGATCGGGACTTCCGCTCCTACAATGAGCAGTTCTTC.

The chain has TRBV7-2 and TRBJ2-1; D gene uncertain. The CDR3 loop spans 15 amino acids. CDR1 and CDR2 from the germline V gene are SGHTA and FQGNSA. The V and J ends lost 1 base and 2 bases respectively, with 9 bases between them. The CDR3 spells CASSLDGPAYNEQFF. The CDR3 DNA sequence: TGTGCCAGCAGCTTAGACGGCCCGGCCTACAATGAGCAGTTCTTC.